Listed here are 32 T cell receptor beta chains from one sample, sequenced in a study of OX40 agonist ivuxolimab in advanced cancers. Here immunoSEQ multiplex PCR was the method, and the copy in TCRdb shows in-frame clones only, minus some. The sample includes approximately 45,000 clones, approximately 91% of them seen just once. The input for sequencing was CD4+ or CD8+ T cells sorted from blood, taken in a trial of the OX40 agonist ivuxolimab. Receptor source: an adult with an advanced solid tumor such as melanoma, head and neck, liver or kidney cancer.

The chain is built from TRBV7-6 and TRBJ1-1; the match to TRBD1 covers 8 bases. The trim removed 1 base at V and 4 bases at J, leaving 11 bases unmatched. The CDR3 runs 17 residues. CDR1 and CDR2 (germline): SGHVS, FNYEAQ. Here the CDR3 reads CASSLGAGGKDSTEAFF. Written as DNA, the CDR3 is TGTGCCAGCAGCTTAGGGGCAGGGGGCAAAGACAGCACTGAAGCTTTCTTT. Complete variable domain (other parts from reference TRBV7-6 and TRBJ1-1): GAGVSQSPRYKVTKRGQDVALRCDPISGHVSLYWYRQALGQGPEFLTYFNYEAQQDKSGLPNDRFSAERPEGSISTLTIQRTEQRDSAMYRCASSLGAGGKDSTEAFFGQGTRLTVV.

This clone was observed once. The V gene is TRBV19, the J gene TRBJ2-3; D not resolved. The CDR3 covers 12 residues. V lost 2 bases to trimming and J lost 5 bases, with 5 bases between them. Germline V gene data show CDR1 as LNHDA and CDR2 as SQIVND (reference sequence). CDR3 sequence: CASSIIGDTQYF. CDR3 sequence (DNA): TGTGCCAGTAGTATAATCGGAGATACGCAGTATTTT.

The chain employs TRBV6-5 and TRBJ2-3; D possibly uses TRBD1 or TRBD2 (6 bases each). The length of the CDR3 is 15 residues. Trimming removed 3 bases from V and 12 bases from J, with 22 bases in between. Germline V gene lookup returns CDR1 MNHEY and CDR2 SVGAGI. The CDR3, as DNA: TGTGCCAGCAGTTATGCGGGACATTTGGCCAGGGTTCAGTATTTT. Translating gives CASSYAGHLARVQYF.

The chain joins TRBV7-8 to TRBJ1-3; a weak D match, TRBD1 (6 bases). The germline V and J ends were trimmed by 5 bases and 1 base, with 21 bases remaining between them. This CDR3 has 18 amino acids. Germline V CDR1 and CDR2: SGHVS, FQNEAQ. The CDR3, as DNA: TGTGCCAGCAGCGCCGAAGTGGGTACAGGGAGTTCTGGAAACACCATATATTTT. Its protein is CASSAEVGTGSSGNTIYF.

CDR3 nucleotides: TGTGCCAGCAGTTCCGCCTACGAGCAGTACTTC. Translated: CASSSAYEQYF. The V gene is TRBV6-6, the J gene TRBJ2-7; D is ambiguous. The CDR3 length is 11 residues. The germline V and J ends were trimmed by 4 bases and 2 bases, with 3 bases remaining between them. Germline V CDR1 and CDR2: MNHNY, SVGAGI (reference sequence).

This clone was observed once. The CDR3 DNA reads as TGTGCCAGCAGCTCGGACGCAACTAATGAAAAACTGTTTTTT. Translating gives CASSSDATNEKLFF. The rearrangement uses TRBV5-6 and TRBJ1-4; D is ambiguous. CDR3 length equals 14 residues. Germline V lookup: CDR1 SGHDT, CDR2 YYEEEE. Trimming shortened V by 3 bases and J by 0 bases, and 6 bases separated the two germline ends.

CDR3 protein: CASSRDGYTDTQYF. The CDR3 DNA reads as TGTGCCAGCAGCCGCGACGGCTACACAGATACGCAGTATTTT. This sequence joins TRBV7-2 and TRBJ2-3; D not certain. Germline CDR1 and CDR2: SGHTA and FQGNSA. The length of the CDR3 is 14 residues. The ends were cut back, 5 bases at V and 2 bases at J, with 11 bases in the middle.

CDR3 loop: CASSQDGLAGPQHF. The CDR3 DNA sequence: TGCGCCAGCAGCCAAGATGGACTGGCAGGGCCCCAGCATTTT. The gene calls are TRBV4-1 and TRBJ1-5; D unresolved. This CDR3 is 14 amino acids long. CDR1 is MGHRA and CDR2 is YSYEKL in the germline V gene. The V end lost 0 bases, the J end lost 9 bases, and 12 bases lay between the germline ends.

The rearrangement links TRBV18 to TRBJ1-3; 9 bases map to TRBD1. The CDR3 has 16 amino acids. Germline trimming cut 3 bases from V and 0 bases from J; bases unmatched to any gene: 3. From germline, CDR1 is KGHSH and CDR2 LQKENI. For the CDR3, the DNA is TGTGCCAGCTCACCGGACAGGGGACTCTCTGGAAACACCATATATTTT. Translation gives CASSPDRGLSGNTIYF. Using reference TRBV18 and TRBJ1-3 for the parts outside the CDR3, the full variable domain is NAGVMQNPRHLVRRRGQEARLRCSPMKGHSHVYWYRQLPEEGLKFMVYLQKENIIDESGMPKERFSAEFPKEGPSILRIQQVVRGDSAAYFCASSPDRGLSGNTIYFGEGSWLTVV.

The V and J genes are TRBV11-2 and TRBJ2-7; 10 bases are shared with TRBD1. Germline V gene sequence: CDR1 SGHAT, CDR2 FQNNGV. The CDR3 is 15 residues long. V dropped 5 bases and J dropped 3; count of bases not matched to a gene: 7. The CDR3 region has the DNA TGTGCCAGCAGCCCATGGACAGGGGGTAACTACGAGCAGTACTTC. It yields the protein CASSPWTGGNYEQYF.

The chain uses TRBV18 and TRBJ2-7, with 7 bases identical to TRBD1. The junction had 7 bases not matched to a gene; V was cut back by 4 bases and J by 1 base. CDR3 length: 15 amino acids. CDR1 KGHSH and CDR2 LQKENI come from the germline V gene. Written as DNA, the CDR3 is TGTGCCAGCTCACAAAGACAGGGCTCATCCTACGAGCAGTACTTC. It codes for CASSQRQGSSYEQYF.

The chain couples TRBV7-8 to TRBJ1-2; perhaps TRBD1 as D (5 bases). Trimming pared 2 bases from V and 1 base from J, leaving 5 bases between. CDR3 length: 13 residues. Germline V lookup: CDR1 SGHVS, CDR2 FQNEAQ. As DNA, the CDR3 is TGTGCCAGCAGCTTACAGGGTAACTATGGCTACACCTTC. It codes for CASSLQGNYGYTF. The variable domain in full, with the rest retrieved from reference TRBV7-8 and TRBJ1-2, is GAGVSQSPRYKVAKRGQDVALRCDPISGHVSLFWYQQALGQGPEFLTYFQNEAQLDKSGLPSDRFFAERPEGSVSTLKIQRTQQEDSAVYLCASSLQGNYGYTFGSGTRLTVV.

The rearrangement joins TRBV28 to TRBJ1-1; no definite D call. The CDR3 is made up of 12 amino acids. Germline CDR1 is MDHEN and CDR2 is SYDVKM. V was cut by 8 bases and J by 0 bases, with 7 bases left in between. The CDR3 protein is CASQNLNTEAFF. CDR3 DNA sequence: TGTGCCAGCCAAAACCTGAACACTGAAGCTTTCTTT.

The rearrangement joins TRBV19 to TRBJ2-7; TRBD2 matches at 8 bases. The V and J ends lost 1 base and 0 bases, in that order; junction bases with no gene match: 5. Germline V gene lookup returns CDR1 LNHDA and CDR2 SQIVND (reference sequence). The CDR3 length is 16 residues. The CDR3 DNA is TGTGCCAGTAGTATAGCGGGGGGGACAACCTCCTACGAGCAGTACTTC. This translates into CASSIAGGTTSYEQYF.

This chain joins TRBV2 and TRBJ2-1; no definite D call. The CDR3 runs 14 residues. Germline CDR1 SNHLY, CDR2 FYNNEI. V was pared by 1 base and J by 7 bases, with 11 bases between. Here the CDR3 reads CASSEEANGNEQFF. CDR3 DNA sequence: TGTGCCAGCAGTGAAGAAGCTAACGGGAATGAGCAGTTCTTC. Full variable domain (missing parts from reference TRBV2 and TRBJ2-1): EPEVTQTPSHQVTQMGQEVILRCVPISNHLYFYWYRQILGQKVEFLVSFYNNEISEKSEIFDDQFSVERPDGSNFTLKIRSTKLEDSAMYFCASSEEANGNEQFFGPGTRLTVL.

This sequence joins TRBV19 and TRBJ2-2; D is unresolved. This CDR3 is built from 12 residues. CDR1 is LNHDA, CDR2 SQIVND, per germline (reference sequence). V dropped 0 bases and J dropped 9 bases, with 5 bases sitting between them. CDR3 DNA: TGTGCCAGTAGTATAGAGGGGAGGGAGCTGTTTTTT. It encodes CASSIEGRELFF.

This CDR3 reads CASSKGGETQYF. CDR3 DNA sequence: TGTGCCAGCAGTAAGGGGGGAGAGACCCAGTACTTC. The genes are TRBV2 and TRBJ2-5; tentatively, D is TRBD1 or TRBD2 (6 bases each). The CDR3 loop spans 12 amino acids. Looked up from germline, CDR1 is SNHLY and CDR2 is FYNNEI. Trimming stripped 5 bases from V and 4 bases from J, with 8 bases between.

The chain recombines TRBV28 with TRBJ2-1; D is unresolved. The CDR3 contains 11 residues. Trimming stripped 3 bases from V and 10 bases from J, with 7 bases between. Germline V lookup: CDR1 MDHEN, CDR2 SYDVKM. CDR3 nucleotides: TGTGCCAGCAGTTTCAGTAGGGAGCAGTTCTTC. As protein: CASSFSREQFF.

The chain combines TRBV7-6 with TRBJ1-1; no clear D gene. V was shortened by 5 bases and J by 4 bases, with 17 bases between the two germline ends. CDR1 and CDR2 from the germline V gene are SGHVS and FNYEAQ. The CDR3 spans 15 residues. Here the CDR3 reads CASSPGANSFTEAFF. CDR3 coding DNA: TGTGCCAGCAGCCCGGGCGCAAACTCGTTCACTGAAGCTTTCTTT.

The CDR3 is CSARGTYEQYF. DNA for the CDR3: TGCAGTGCTAGGGGAACCTACGAGCAGTACTTC. The chain carries TRBV20-1 and TRBJ2-7; D is unresolved. V was pared by 3 bases and J by 2 bases, with 5 bases between. The CDR3 contains 11 residues. Germline CDR1 is DFQATT and CDR2 is SNEGSKA (reference sequence).

The chain is built from TRBV7-2 and TRBJ2-7; possibly TRBD2 for D (6 bases). V was shortened by 4 bases and J by 6 bases, with 16 bases between the two germline ends. The CDR3 loop spans 14 amino acids. From germline, CDR1 is SGHTA and CDR2 FQGNSA. The CDR3 nucleotides are TGTGCCAGCAGCTGGGGGGACTCCTTCCCCGAGCAGTACTTC. It encodes CASSWGDSFPEQYF.

This chain joins TRBV6-4 and TRBJ1-1, with D hard to call. Looked up from germline, CDR1 is MRHNA and CDR2 is SNTAGT. The CDR3 has 13 residues. V lost 3 bases and J 1 base, leaving 6 bases between the germline ends. As DNA, the CDR3 is TGTGCCAGCAGTGAACGGGCGAACACTGAAGCTTTCTTT. Its protein is CASSERANTEAFF.

This sequence joins TRBV11-2 and TRBJ2-1; unclear D gene. This CDR3 contains 13 residues. Trimming pared 0 bases from V and 4 bases from J, leaving 4 bases between. Germline V gene lookup returns CDR1 SGHAT and CDR2 FQNNGV. The CDR3 nucleotides are TGTGCCAGCAGCTTAGAACCTTACAATGAGCAGTTCTTC. It yields the protein CASSLEPYNEQFF.

This chain connects TRBV4-3 to TRBJ1-2; 7 positions match TRBD1. The germline gives CDR1 LGHNA, CDR2 YSLEER. Losses at the gene ends were 0 bases for V and 1 base for J; bases not matched to a gene: 5. The CDR3 is 16 amino acids. The CDR3 region has the DNA TGCGCCAGCAGCCAAGATAGGTACAGGGGTAACTATGGCTACACCTTC. This gives the protein CASSQDRYRGNYGYTF.

The chain employs TRBV5-1 and TRBJ2-3; weak D call: TRBD1 (6 bases). CDR3 length: 14 amino acids. The germline gives CDR1 SGHRS, CDR2 YFSETQ. V dropped 4 bases and J dropped 6 bases, with 15 bases sitting between them. In DNA, the CDR3 is TGCGCCAGCAGCCTGGGGGCAGACTGGGATACGCAGTATTTT. Translating gives CASSLGADWDTQYF.

V usage is TRBV19 and J usage is TRBJ2-5; 8 bases map to TRBD1. Germline V lookup: CDR1 LNHDA, CDR2 SQIVND (reference sequence). The CDR3 length is 13 residues. J was trimmed by 5 bases and V by 5 bases; bases with no gene match: 4. The CDR3 protein is CASSSTGDETQYF. The CDR3 nucleotides read TGTGCCAGTAGTTCGACAGGGGATGAGACCCAGTACTTC.

This clone was counted a single time. The chain joins TRBV11-2 to TRBJ2-7, with a weak D call TRBD1 (5 bases). From germline, CDR1 is SGHAT and CDR2 FQNNGV. V was pared by 1 base and J by 4 bases, with 8 bases between. The length of the CDR3 is 13 residues. The CDR3 DNA reads TGTGCCAGCAGCTTAGCTCCAGGGTACGAGCAGTACTTC. This encodes CASSLAPGYEQYF.

The chain recombines TRBV11-1 with TRBJ2-7, with TRBD1 identical over 9 bases. The germline gives CDR1 SGHAT, CDR2 FQDESV (reference sequence). V lost 5 bases to trimming and J lost 3 bases; unmatched junction nucleotides: 8. The CDR3 consists of 15 residues. DNA of the CDR3: TGTGCCAGCAGCCCGACCGGACAGGGGAACTACGAGCAGTACTTC. This codes for CASSPTGQGNYEQYF. The full variable domain, its missing parts supplied by reference TRBV11-1 and TRBJ2-7, is EAEVAQSPRYKITEKSQAVAFWCDPISGHATLYWYRQILGQGPELLVQFQDESVVDDSQLPKDRFSAERLKGVDSTLKIQPAELGDSAMYLCASSPTGQGNYEQYFGPGTRLTVT.

The chain couples TRBV11-2 to TRBJ1-1; D not resolved. Trimming took off 0 bases at V and 7 bases at J, with 9 bases between the two ends. Germline values: CDR1 SGHAT, CDR2 FQNNGV. CDR3 length: 13 amino acids. CDR3 protein: CASSLEAVGEAFF. CDR3 DNA: TGTGCCAGCAGCTTAGAGGCGGTCGGTGAAGCTTTCTTT.

The rearrangement uses TRBV10-3 and TRBJ2-7, with 7 bases aligning to TRBD1. Germline CDR1 and CDR2: ENHRY and SYGVKD. Germline trimming cut 3 bases from V and 6 bases from J; bases unmatched to any gene: 11. The CDR3 is made up of 15 amino acids. The chain's CDR3 is CAISDRGQELGEQYF. CDR3 coding DNA: TGTGCCATCAGTGACCGTGGACAGGAATTGGGCGAGCAGTACTTC.

This clone appeared a single time. The V call is TRBV7-8, the J call TRBJ2-1; TRBD2 agrees at 10 bases. Losses at the gene ends were 5 bases for V and 5 bases for J; bases not matched to a gene: 9. CDR1 and CDR2 (germline): SGHVS, FQNEAQ. The CDR3 extends over 16 amino acids. The DNA of the CDR3 is TGTGCCAGCAGCGCAGCGGGGGGGCCGCGCGACAATGAGCAGTTCTTC. Encoded protein: CASSAAGGPRDNEQFF.

The chain uses TRBV27 and TRBJ1-2; D remains unclear. Germline loops: CDR1 MNHEY, CDR2 SMNVEV (reference sequence). V lost 0 bases, J lost 6 bases, and 14 bases lay in between. The CDR3 has 15 amino acids. The CDR3 DNA sequence: TGTGCCAGCAGTTTATCGCCAGGTCTTAGCGATGGCTACACCTTC. This codes for CASSLSPGLSDGYTF.